This TCR beta chain was observed in a study of T cells after somatic rescue of genetic block. Using immunoSEQ multiplex PCR, the repertoire was profiled, and TCRdb retains in-frame clones only, with some absent. The sample has tens of thousands of clones; over 80% are singletons. This CDR3 contains 17 residues. Germline CDR1 reads SGHRS; CDR2 reads YFSETQ. V was shortened by 0 bases and J by 0 bases, with 14 bases between the two germline ends. V usage is TRBV5-1 and J usage is TRBJ2-3; maybe TRBD2 (5 bases). Sequenced: peripheral blood mononuclear cells (PBMCs). This TCR came from a woman aged 18 to 35. The CDR3, as DNA: TGCGCCAGCAGCTTGGGCGGAGGCCGCCTTAGCACAGATACGCAGTATTTT. It codes for CASSLGGGRLSTDTQYF.